A selection of T cell receptor beta chains follows, all from one sample in a study of CD8+ T cells in alopecia areata. The protocol was immunoSEQ multiplex PCR, while the TCRdb copy is restricted to in-frame clones and leaves out a portion. The sample has some 130,000 clones; 45% to 50% are singletons. The starting material was CD8+ T cells sorted from blood, obtained at week 0. Receptors were obtained from a human donor with alopecia areata. Each CDR3 is given with its conserved first and last residue. D genes are given only for firm matches. Not all rows give a size; the values are once, few, many and, for expanded clones, a class.

D gene: NA; V gene: TRBV4-1; clone size: many; J gene: TRBJ2-7; CDR3 DNA: TGCGCCAGCAGCCTCAGTGGCCAGTACGAGCAGTACTTC; CDR3 protein: CASSLSGQYEQYF
D gene: NA; V gene: TRBV30; clone size: NA; J gene: TRBJ1-5; CDR3 DNA: TGTGCCTGGAGCCGGGACAGCAATCAGCCCCAGCATTTT; CDR3 protein: CAWSRDSNQPQHF
D gene: TRBD2; V gene: TRBV29-1; clone size: few; J gene: TRBJ2-5; CDR3 DNA: TGCAGCGTTGTGTGGCTAGCGGACCACCAAGAGACCCAGTACTTC; CDR3 protein: CSVVWLADHQETQYF
D gene: NA; V gene: TRBV2; clone size: few; J gene: TRBJ2-7; CDR3 DNA: TGTGCCAGCAGTGATGGGGCGTCGACGCAGTACTTC; CDR3 protein: CASSDGASTQYF
D gene: TRBD2; V gene: TRBV7-8; clone size: NA; J gene: TRBJ2-1; CDR3 DNA: TGTGCCAGCAGCTCCCGGACTAGAAACAATGAGCAGTTCTTC; CDR3 protein: CASSSRTRNNEQFF
D gene: NA; V gene: TRBV9; clone size: NA; J gene: TRBJ2-3; CDR3 DNA: TGTGCCAGCAGCGCGACGGACAGCACAGATACGCAGTATTTT; CDR3 protein: CASSATDSTDTQYF
D gene: TRBD1; V gene: TRBV6-5; clone size: NA; J gene: TRBJ2-5; CDR3 DNA: TGTGCCAGCAGTTATGACAGGGAAGAGACCCAGTACTTC; CDR3 protein: CASSYDREETQYF
D gene: TRBD1; V gene: TRBV7-9; clone size: NA; J gene: TRBJ2-6; CDR3 DNA: TGTGCCAGCAGCTCCCCGGACAGGGTTGGGGCCAACGTCCTGACTTTC; CDR3 protein: CASSSPDRVGANVLTF
D gene: NA; V gene: TRBV27; clone size: NA; J gene: TRBJ2-7; CDR3 DNA: TGTGCCAGCAGTTTCAGGGGACCTTTTGACGAGCAGTACTTC; CDR3 protein: CASSFRGPFDEQYF
D gene: NA; V gene: TRBV27; clone size: NA; J gene: TRBJ1-5; CDR3 DNA: TGTGCCAGCAGTTTCGGCGGGAGCAATCAGCCCCAGCATTTT; CDR3 protein: CASSFGGSNQPQHF
D gene: TRBD2; V gene: TRBV29-1; clone size: NA; J gene: TRBJ2-3; CDR3 DNA: TGCAGCGTTGTCGGGGGGGAGCCAGATACGCAGTATTTT; CDR3 protein: CSVVGGEPDTQYF
D gene: NA; V gene: TRBV27; clone size: few; J gene: TRBJ2-1; CDR3 DNA: TGTGCCAGCAGTTTAGGTGGCAATGAGCAGTTCTTC; CDR3 protein: CASSLGGNEQFF
D gene: NA; V gene: TRBV27; clone size: NA; J gene: TRBJ2-7; CDR3 DNA: TGTGCCAGCAGTTTATCGGCCAGCGACTACTACGAGCAGTACTTC; CDR3 protein: CASSLSASDYYEQYF
D gene: TRBD2; V gene: TRBV18; clone size: few; J gene: TRBJ2-2; CDR3 DNA: TGTGCCAGCTCACCACCCGGACTAGCGGGGACCAACACCGGGGAGCTGTTTTTT; CDR3 protein: CASSPPGLAGTNTGELFF
D gene: NA; V gene: TRBV10-3; clone size: few; J gene: TRBJ2-2; CDR3 DNA: TGTGCCACTCGTGGATTATCAGAGTCCGGGGAGCTGTTTTTT; CDR3 protein: CATRGLSESGELFF
D gene: NA; V gene: TRBV12-5; clone size: NA; J gene: TRBJ2-3; CDR3 DNA: TGTGCTAGTGGTTTGGGTAGGGGAGGGGGTAGTAGAACAGATACGCAGTATTTT; CDR3 protein: CASGLGRGGGSRTDTQYF
D gene: NA; V gene: TRBV6-5; clone size: NA; J gene: TRBJ1-2; CDR3 DNA: TGTGCCAGCAGTTTCGACTTTTCAGTGGTTAACTATGGCTACACCTTC; CDR3 protein: CASSFDFSVVNYGYTF
D gene: TRBD1; V gene: TRBV7-6; clone size: NA; J gene: TRBJ1-1; CDR3 DNA: TGTGCCAGCAGCTTAGCCAACTCAGGGGGGAACACTGAAGCTTTCTTT; CDR3 protein: CASSLANSGGNTEAFF